This TCR beta chain was recorded in a study of CD8+ T cells in alopecia areata. The overall study: The study gave tofacitinib for 6 to 18 months, then 6 months off drug. Study outcomes and limitations: Many expanded lesional clones persisted during tofacitinib (in both scalp and blood). Clonality was higher in lesional than normal scalp, especially in alopecia totalis/universalis.

Treatment specified: oral pan-JAK inhibitor, 5-10 mg twice daily. Alopecia areata patients had lesional scalp punch biopsies and peripheral blood taken from them. The CDR3 contains 14 residues. Germline loops: CDR1 LGHNA, CDR2 YSLEER. J lost 4 bases, V lost 1 base, and 3 bases had no gene match. Extracted RNA was reverse transcribed into cDNA, the sequencing template. Method: immunoSEQ multiplex PCR; TCRdb's copy keeps in-frame clones and lacks some. The data contain fewer than 150,000 clones, approximately 51% of them seen just once; the ten biggest clones take up 3% to 3.5%. A note on this clone: Its antigen is as yet unknown.

The TCR comes from a human donor with alopecia areata. This sample comprised CD4+ T cells sorted from blood, obtained at week 24, from a patient treated with tofacitinib. The chain couples TRBV4-3 to TRBJ1-1, with 7 positions matching TRBD1. The chain's CDR3 is CASSQAQGVTEAFF. Here the CDR3 DNA reads TGCGCCAGCAGCCAAGCCCAGGGGGTCACTGAAGCTTTCTTT.